This T cell receptor beta chain was observed in a study of cytomegalovirus exposure and HLA in healthy donors. Points from the study as a whole: Information on immune exposure was restricted to one variable (CMV serostatus). 87-base-pair reads could not separate some V segments, including TRBV6-2 and TRBV6-3.

The PCR made use of 60 Vbeta and 13 Jbeta primers. In the authors' workflow: An analysis performed later counted 72 million or so unique TCR beta chains (roughly 10 million of them shared). Assay: immunoSEQ multiplex PCR; the TCRdb copy retains only in-frame clones and omits some. V and J calls and clone size are copied from that table; D and trimming were computed from the DNA. The data contain almost 85,000 clones, about 77% of them seen just once; the ten biggest clones take up approximately 2.7%. The sample holds a few counts of this clone. Its matching antigen is unknown. Germline CDR1 is MNHNY and CDR2 is SVGAGI (reference sequence). Trimming pared 2 bases from V and 4 bases from J, leaving 12 bases between. The CDR3 runs 14 residues. Healthy bone marrow donors made up the donor group.

Sample: PBMCs. The gene calls are TRBV6-6 and TRBJ2-7, with a weak D call TRBD1 (5 bases). The receptor was isolated from a male donor in good health and CMV-seropositive. This CDR3 reads CASSYPRQKYEQYF. The CDR3 nucleotides read TGTGCCAGCAGTTACCCCCGACAGAAGTACGAGCAGTACTTC.